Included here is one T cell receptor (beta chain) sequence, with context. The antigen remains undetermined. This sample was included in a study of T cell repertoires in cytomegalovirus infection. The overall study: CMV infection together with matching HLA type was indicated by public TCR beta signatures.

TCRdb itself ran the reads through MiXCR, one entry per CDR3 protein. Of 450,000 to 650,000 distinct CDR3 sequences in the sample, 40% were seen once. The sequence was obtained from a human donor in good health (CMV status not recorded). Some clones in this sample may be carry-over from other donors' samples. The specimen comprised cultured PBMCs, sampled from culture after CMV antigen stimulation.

The CDR3 reads CASSEVGSSTDTQYF. The CDR3 bases are TGTGCCAGCAGTGAGGTTGGATCTAGCACAGATACGCAGTATTTT. This chain joins TRBV2 and TRBJ2-3; no clear D gene. V lost 3 bases to trimming and J lost 0 bases, with 10 bases between them. The germline CDR1 and CDR2 sequences are SNHLY and FYNNEI. The CDR3 length is 15 residues.